A selection of T cell receptor beta chains follows, all from one sample in a study of blood T cell repertoires in COVID-19. Some clones are missing from TCRdb's copy, which holds only in-frame ones; the method was immunoSEQ multiplex PCR. The top ten clones hold 13% of a sample with 110,000 or so clones, roughly 85% of them seen once. The sequenced sample consisted of peripheral blood. These receptors originate from a human donor in a cohort sampled during active COVID-19. CDR3s include the opening cysteine and the closing phenylalanine or tryptophan.

TRBJ2-3,15,TRBV5-6,CASSREQTNTDTQYF
TRBJ2-7,16,TRBV7-2,CASSLGPGTGSYEQYF
TRBJ1-1,14,TRBV28,CASRLTGGSAEAFF
TRBJ1-4,14,TRBV5-1,CASSHGQGSEKLFF
TRBJ2-5,17,TRBV9,CASSVASRPSGQETQYF
TRBJ2-7,16,TRBV6-6,CASSYSGREASYEQYF
TRBJ1-5,14,TRBV19,CASAGGLSNQPQHF
TRBJ2-1,13,TRBV11-3,CASSLASFNEQFF
TRBJ2-3,15,TRBV11-2,CASSLDSSLSDTQYF
TRBJ2-7,14,TRBV19,CASSKVDRPYEQYF
TRBJ2-2,15,TRBV6-2/TRBV6-3,CASSYFDRITGELFF
TRBJ2-5,11,TRBV6-5,CASGLQETQYF
TRBJ1-2,13,TRBV12-3/TRBV12-4,CASSRGNNYGYTF
TRBJ2-3,14,TRBV6-2/TRBV6-3,CASSRAPLRDTQYF
TRBJ1-5,16,TRBV19,CASSIRRGSGDQPQHF
TRBJ2-7,15,TRBV6-5,CASSTGTGMAYEQYF
TRBJ2-1,13,TRBV7-8,CASKDRVGGNRFF
TRBJ2-1,14,TRBV11-2,CASSLQGFHNEQFF
TRBJ2-7,15,TRBV19,CASSSWTGGPYEQYF
TRBJ2-1,15,TRBV5-1,CASKLAGGIYNEQFF
TRBJ2-1,14,TRBV7-8,CASSFSGGINEQFF
TRBJ1-2,11,TRBV9,CASSADYGYTF
TRBJ1-5,13,TRBV6-5,CASSRDKWRPQHF
TRBJ1-5,14,TRBV30,CAWSKNRGNQPQHF
TRBJ1-3,15,TRBV9,CASRSDTYSGNTIYF
TRBJ1-6,15,TRBV9,CASSGRLQGDSPLHF
TRBJ2-6,16,TRBV5-1,CASSLDTASGANVLTF
TRBJ2-3,16,TRBV5-6,CASSFGQGGKTDTQYF
TRBJ2-3,15,TRBV19,CASSRGTGGADTQYF
TRBJ2-2,16,TRBV27,CASSSQRGPLTGELFF
TRBJ1-3,16,TRBV6-5,CASSYSRNPRGNTIYF
TRBJ2-3,14,TRBV7-9,CASSVGQGADTQYF
TRBJ2-1,16,TRBV29-1,CSVSGTSGEGLNEQFF
TRBJ2-1,16,TRBV6-5,CASSYFGQGAFNEQFF
TRBJ2-3,16,TRBV9,CASSVGASGVGDTQYF
TRBJ2-7,14,TRBV2,CASGNYPVSYEQYF
TRBJ2-7,15,TRBV6-5,CASSPIAGGLYEQYF
TRBJ1-1,13,TRBV12-3/TRBV12-4,CASSDRMNTEAFF
TRBJ2-7,16,TRBV4-2,CASSQEWGTVNYEQYF